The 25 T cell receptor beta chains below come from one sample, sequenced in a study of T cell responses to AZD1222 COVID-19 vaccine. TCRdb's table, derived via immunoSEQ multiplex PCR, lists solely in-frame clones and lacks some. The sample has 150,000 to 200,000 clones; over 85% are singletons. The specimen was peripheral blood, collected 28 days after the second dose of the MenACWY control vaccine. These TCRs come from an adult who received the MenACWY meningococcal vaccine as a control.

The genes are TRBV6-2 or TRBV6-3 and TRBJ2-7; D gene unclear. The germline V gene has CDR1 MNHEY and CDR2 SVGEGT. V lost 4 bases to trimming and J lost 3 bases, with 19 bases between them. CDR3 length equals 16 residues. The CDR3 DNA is TGTGCCAGCAGTTCTGTGACAAATAACGCCGACTACGAGCAGTACTTC. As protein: CASSSVTNNADYEQYF.

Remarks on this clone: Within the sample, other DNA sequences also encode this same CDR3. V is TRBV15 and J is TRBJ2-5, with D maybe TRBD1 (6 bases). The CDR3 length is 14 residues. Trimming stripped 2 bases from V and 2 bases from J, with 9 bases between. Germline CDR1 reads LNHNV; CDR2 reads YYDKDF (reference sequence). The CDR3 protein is CATSRRRGQETQYF. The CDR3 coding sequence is TGTGCCACCAGCAGACGCAGGGGACAAGAGACCCAGTACTTC.

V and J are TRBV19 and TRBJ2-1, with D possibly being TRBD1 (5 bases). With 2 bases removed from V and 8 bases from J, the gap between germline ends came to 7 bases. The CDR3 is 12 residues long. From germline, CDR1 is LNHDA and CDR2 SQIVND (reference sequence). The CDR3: CASSIQGYEQFF. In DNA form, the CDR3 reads TGTGCCAGTAGTATACAGGGTTATGAGCAGTTCTTC.

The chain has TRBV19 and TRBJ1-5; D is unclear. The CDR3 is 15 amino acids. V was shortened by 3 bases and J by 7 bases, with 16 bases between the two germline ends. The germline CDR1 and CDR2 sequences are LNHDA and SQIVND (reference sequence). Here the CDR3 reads CASSIFPAGVQPQHF. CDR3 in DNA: TGTGCCAGTAGTATTTTTCCGGCGGGAGTACAGCCCCAGCATTTT. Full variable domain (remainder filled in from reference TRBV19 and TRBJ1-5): DGGITQSPKYLFRKEGQNVTLSCEQNLNHDAMYWYRQDPGQGLRLIYYSQIVNDFQKGDIAEGYSVSREKKESFPLTVTSAQKNPTAFYLCASSIFPAGVQPQHFGDGTRLSIL.

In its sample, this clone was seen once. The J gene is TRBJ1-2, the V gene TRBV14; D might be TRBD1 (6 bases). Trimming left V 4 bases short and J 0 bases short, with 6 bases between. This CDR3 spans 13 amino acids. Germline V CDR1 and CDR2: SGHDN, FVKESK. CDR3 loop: CASSRTANYGYTF. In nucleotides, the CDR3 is TGTGCCAGCAGCCGGACAGCTAACTATGGCTACACCTTC.

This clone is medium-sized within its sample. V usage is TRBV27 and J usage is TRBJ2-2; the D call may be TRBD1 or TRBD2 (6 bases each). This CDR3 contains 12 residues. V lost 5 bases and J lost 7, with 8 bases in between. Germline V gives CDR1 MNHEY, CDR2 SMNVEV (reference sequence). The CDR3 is CASSRGLGELFF. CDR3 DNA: TGTGCCAGCAGTCGGGGGCTCGGGGAGCTGTTTTTT.

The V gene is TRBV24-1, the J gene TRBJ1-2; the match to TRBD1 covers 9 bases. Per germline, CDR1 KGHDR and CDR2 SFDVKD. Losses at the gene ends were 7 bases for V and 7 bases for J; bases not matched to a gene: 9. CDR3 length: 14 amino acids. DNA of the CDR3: TGTGCCACCAGCCCTAGGACAGGGGCTGCTGGCTACACCTTC. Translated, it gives CATSPRTGAAGYTF.

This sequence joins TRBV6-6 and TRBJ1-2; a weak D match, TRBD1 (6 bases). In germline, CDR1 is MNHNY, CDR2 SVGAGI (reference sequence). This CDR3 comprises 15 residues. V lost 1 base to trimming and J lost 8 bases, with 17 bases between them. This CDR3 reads CASSYYGQTARGYTF. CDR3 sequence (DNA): TGTGCCAGCAGTTACTACGGACAGACCGCCCGGGGCTACACCTTC.

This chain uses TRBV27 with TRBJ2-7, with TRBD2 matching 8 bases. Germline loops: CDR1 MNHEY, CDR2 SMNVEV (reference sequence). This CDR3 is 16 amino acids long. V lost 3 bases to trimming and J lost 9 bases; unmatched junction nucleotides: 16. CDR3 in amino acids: CASSFGNSGALSRQYF. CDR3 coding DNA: TGTGCCAGCAGTTTTGGGAATAGCGGGGCTCTCAGTCGGCAGTACTTC.

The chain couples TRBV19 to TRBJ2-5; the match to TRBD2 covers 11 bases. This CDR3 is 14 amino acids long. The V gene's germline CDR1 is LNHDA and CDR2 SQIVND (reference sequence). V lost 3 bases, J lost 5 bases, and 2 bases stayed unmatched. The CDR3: CASSITSGSETQYF. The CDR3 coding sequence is TGTGCCAGTAGTATTACTAGCGGGAGTGAGACCCAGTACTTC.

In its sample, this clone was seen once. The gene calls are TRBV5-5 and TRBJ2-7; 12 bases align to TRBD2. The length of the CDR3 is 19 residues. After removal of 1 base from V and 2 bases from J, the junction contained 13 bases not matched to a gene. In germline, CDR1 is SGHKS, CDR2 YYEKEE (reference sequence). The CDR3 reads CASSLMRTSGRSGTYEQYF. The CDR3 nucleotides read TGTGCCAGCAGCTTGATGCGTACTAGCGGGAGGTCGGGGACCTACGAGCAGTACTTC.

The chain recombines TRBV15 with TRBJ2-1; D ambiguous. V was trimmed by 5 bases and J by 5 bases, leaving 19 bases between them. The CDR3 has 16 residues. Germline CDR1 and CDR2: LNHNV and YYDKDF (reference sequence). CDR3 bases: TGTGCCACCAGCCACGTACGGAACACTCTCAACAATGAGCAGTTCTTC. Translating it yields CATSHVRNTLNNEQFF.

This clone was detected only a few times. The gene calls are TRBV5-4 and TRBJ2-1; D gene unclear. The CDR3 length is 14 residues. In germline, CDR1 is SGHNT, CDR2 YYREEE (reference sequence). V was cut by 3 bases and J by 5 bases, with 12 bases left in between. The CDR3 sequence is CASSSTAADNEQFF. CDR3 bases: TGTGCCAGCAGCTCGACCGCCGCAGACAATGAGCAGTTCTTC.

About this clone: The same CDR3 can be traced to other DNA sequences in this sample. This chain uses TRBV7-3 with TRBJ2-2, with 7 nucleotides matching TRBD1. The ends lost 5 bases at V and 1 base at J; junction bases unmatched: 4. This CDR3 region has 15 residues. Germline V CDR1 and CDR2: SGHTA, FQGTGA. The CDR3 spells CASSLRTGNTGELFF. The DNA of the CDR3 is TGTGCCAGCAGCCTCAGGACAGGGAACACCGGGGAGCTGTTTTTT. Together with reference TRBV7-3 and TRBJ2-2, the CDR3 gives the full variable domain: GAGVSQTPSNKVTEKGKYVELRCDPISGHTALYWYRQSLGQGPEFLIYFQGTGAADDSGLPNDRFFAVRPEGSVSTLKIQRTERGDSAVYLCASSLRTGNTGELFFGEGSRLTVL.

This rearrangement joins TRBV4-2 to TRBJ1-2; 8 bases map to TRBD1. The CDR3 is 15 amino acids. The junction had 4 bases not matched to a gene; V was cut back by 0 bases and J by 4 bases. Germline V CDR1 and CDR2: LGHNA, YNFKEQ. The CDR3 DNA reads TGTGCCAGCAGCCAAGAGCAGGGGGCAATCTATGGCTACACCTTC. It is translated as CASSQEQGAIYGYTF.

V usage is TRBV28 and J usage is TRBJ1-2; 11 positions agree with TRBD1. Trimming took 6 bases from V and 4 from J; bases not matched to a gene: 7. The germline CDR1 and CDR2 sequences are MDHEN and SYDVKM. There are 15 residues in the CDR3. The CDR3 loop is CASSTPGQGGYGYTF. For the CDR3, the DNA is TGTGCCAGCAGCACACCGGGACAGGGGGGCTATGGCTACACCTTC.

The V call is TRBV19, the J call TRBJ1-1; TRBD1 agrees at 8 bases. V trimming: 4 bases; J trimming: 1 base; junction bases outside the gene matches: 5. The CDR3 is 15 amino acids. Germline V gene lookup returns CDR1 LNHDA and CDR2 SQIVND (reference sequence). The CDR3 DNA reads TGTGCCAGTAGTACGGACAGGGACACGAACACTGAAGCTTTCTTT. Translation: CASSTDRDTNTEAFF.

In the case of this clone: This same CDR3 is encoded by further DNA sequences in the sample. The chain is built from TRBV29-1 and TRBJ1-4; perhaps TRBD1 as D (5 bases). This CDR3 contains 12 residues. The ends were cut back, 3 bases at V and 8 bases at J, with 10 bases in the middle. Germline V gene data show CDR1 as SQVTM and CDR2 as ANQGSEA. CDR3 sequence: CSVEGRGEKLFF. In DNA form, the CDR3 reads TGCAGCGTTGAGGGGCGCGGGGAAAAACTGTTTTTT.

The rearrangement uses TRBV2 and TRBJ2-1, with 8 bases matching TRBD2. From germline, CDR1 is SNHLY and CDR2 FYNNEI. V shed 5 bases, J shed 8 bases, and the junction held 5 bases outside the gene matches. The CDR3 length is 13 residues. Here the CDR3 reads CASSFGLAYEQFF. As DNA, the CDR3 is TGTGCCAGCAGTTTCGGACTAGCTTATGAGCAGTTCTTC.

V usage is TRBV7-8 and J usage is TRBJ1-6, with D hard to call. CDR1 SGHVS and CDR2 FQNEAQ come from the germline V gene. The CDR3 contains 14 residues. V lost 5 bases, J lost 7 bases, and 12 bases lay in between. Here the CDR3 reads CASSREGGNSPLHF. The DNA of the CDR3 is TGTGCCAGCAGCCGAGAGGGTGGGAATTCACCCCTCCACTTT. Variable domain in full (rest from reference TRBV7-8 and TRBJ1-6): GAGVSQSPRYKVAKRGQDVALRCDPISGHVSLFWYQQALGQGPEFLTYFQNEAQLDKSGLPSDRFFAERPEGSVSTLKIQRTQQEDSAVYLCASSREGGNSPLHFGNGTRLTVT.

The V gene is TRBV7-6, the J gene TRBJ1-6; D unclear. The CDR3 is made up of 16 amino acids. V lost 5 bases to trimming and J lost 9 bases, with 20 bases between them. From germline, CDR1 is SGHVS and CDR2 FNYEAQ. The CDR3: CASSAGREPSSSPLHF. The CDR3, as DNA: TGTGCCAGCAGCGCGGGCCGGGAACCGAGCAGTTCACCCCTCCACTTT.

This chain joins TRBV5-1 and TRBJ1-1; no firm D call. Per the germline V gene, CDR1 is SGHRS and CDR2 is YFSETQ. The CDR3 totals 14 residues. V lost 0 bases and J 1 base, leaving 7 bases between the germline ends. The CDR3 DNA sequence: TGCGCCAGCAGCTTGGCCCGACAGAACACTGAAGCTTTCTTT. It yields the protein CASSLARQNTEAFF.

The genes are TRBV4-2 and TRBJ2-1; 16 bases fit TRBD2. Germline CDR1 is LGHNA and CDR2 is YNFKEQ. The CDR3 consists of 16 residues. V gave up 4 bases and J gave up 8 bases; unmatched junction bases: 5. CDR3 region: CASSPGTSGRADEQFF. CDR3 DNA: TGTGCCAGCAGCCCAGGGACTAGCGGGAGGGCCGATGAGCAGTTCTTC.

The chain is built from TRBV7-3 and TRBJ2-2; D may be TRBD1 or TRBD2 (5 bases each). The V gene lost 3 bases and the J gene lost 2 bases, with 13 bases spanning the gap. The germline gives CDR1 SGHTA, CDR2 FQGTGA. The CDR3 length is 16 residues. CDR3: CASSFGGGANTGELFF. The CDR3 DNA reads TGTGCCAGCAGCTTTGGTGGGGGAGCTAACACCGGGGAGCTGTTTTTT.

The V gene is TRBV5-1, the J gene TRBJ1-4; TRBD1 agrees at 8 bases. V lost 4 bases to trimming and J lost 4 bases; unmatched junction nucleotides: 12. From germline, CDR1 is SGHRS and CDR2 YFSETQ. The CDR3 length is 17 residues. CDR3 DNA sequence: TGCGCCAGCAGCAACGGACAGGGAGCATCTAGTAATGAAAAACTGTTTTTT. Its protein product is CASSNGQGASSNEKLFF.